This T cell receptor (beta chain) was captured in a study of cytomegalovirus exposure and HLA in healthy donors. At the level of the study: A previous analysis identified 100 million to 120 million unique TCR beta sequences derived from around 200 million T cells.

Regarding the study as a whole: A later analysis linked a missense DCLRE1C variant to TCR beta V- and J-gene trimming. Indistinguishable V segments such as TRBV6-2 and TRBV6-3 were excluded. In most subjects, TCR beta sequences reportedly gave accurate predictions of HLA-A and HLA-B alleles.

As concerns this clone: The antigen is unknown.

The germline V gene encodes CDR1 LGHNA and CDR2 YSLEER. The CDR3 is made up of 15 amino acids. It was with 60 Vbeta and 13 Jbeta primers that the PCR ran. This table comes from immunoSEQ multiplex PCR, and its TCRdb copy is limited to in-frame clones, with some not included. The table records some 120,000 clones, about 74% of them present only once. This clonotype originated in a woman aged 45-65 years in good health and CMV-seropositive. The V gene is TRBV4-3, the J gene TRBJ2-5; D unresolved. The assigned J gene may be wrong: the sequence end matches TRBJ2-7 better. The sample comprised PBMCs. The CDR3 is CASSQDNSLSYEQYF. The CDR3 DNA is TGCGCCAGCAGCCAAGATAACAGTCTCTCCTACGAGCAGTACTTC.